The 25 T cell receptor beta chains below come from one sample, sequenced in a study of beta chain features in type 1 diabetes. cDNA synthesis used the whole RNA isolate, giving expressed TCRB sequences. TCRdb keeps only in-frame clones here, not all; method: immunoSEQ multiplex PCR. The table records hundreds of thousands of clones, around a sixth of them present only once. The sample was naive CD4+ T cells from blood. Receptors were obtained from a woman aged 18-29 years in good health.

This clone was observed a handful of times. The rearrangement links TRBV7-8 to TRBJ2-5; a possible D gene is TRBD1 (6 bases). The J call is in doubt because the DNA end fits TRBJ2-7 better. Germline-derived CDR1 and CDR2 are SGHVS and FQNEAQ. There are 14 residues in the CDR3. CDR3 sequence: CASNHLGASYEQYF. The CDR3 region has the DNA TGTGCCAGCAACCACTTGGGGGCGAGCTACGAGCAGTACTTC.

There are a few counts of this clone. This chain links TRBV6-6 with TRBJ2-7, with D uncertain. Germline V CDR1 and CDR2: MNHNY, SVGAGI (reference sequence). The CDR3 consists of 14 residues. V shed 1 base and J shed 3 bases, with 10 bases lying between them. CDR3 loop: CASSYYLGIYEQYF. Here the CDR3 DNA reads TGTGCCAGCAGTTACTATCTGGGGATCTACGAGCAGTACTTC.

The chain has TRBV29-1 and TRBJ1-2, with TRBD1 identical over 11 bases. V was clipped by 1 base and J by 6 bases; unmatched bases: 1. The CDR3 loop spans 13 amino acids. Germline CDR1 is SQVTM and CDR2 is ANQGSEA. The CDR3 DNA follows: TGCAGCGTTGAAGTGGACAGGGGGCATGGCTACACCTTC. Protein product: CSVEVDRGHGYTF.

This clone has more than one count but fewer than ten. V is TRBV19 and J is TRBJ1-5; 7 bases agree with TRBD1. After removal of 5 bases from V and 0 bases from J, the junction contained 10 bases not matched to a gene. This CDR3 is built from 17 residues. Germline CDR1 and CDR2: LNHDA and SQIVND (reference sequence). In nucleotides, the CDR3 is TGTGCCAGTAGTCTCGCCACAGGGGCGTATAGCAATCAGCCCCAGCATTTT. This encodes CASSLATGAYSNQPQHF.

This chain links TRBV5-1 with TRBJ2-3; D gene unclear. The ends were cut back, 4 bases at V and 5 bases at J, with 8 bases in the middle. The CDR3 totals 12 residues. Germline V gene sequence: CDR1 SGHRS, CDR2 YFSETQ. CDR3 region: CASSHGIDTQYF. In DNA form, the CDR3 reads TGCGCCAGCAGCCACGGTATAGATACGCAGTATTTT.

The CDR3 region is CASSLKLAGANTQYF. The CDR3, as DNA: TGTGCCAGCAGCTTAAAACTAGCGGGAGCGAATACGCAGTATTTT. J is TRBJ2-3 and V is TRBV7-8; TRBD2 matches 11 bases. The V and J ends lost 2 bases and 7 bases, in that order; junction bases with no gene match: 5. Germline V gene sequence: CDR1 SGHVS, CDR2 FQNEAQ. The length of the CDR3 is 15 residues.

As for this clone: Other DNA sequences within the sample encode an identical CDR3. The CDR3 reads CASSLGGLQETQYF. CDR3 nucleotide sequence: TGCGCCAGCAGCTTAGGAGGGCTACAAGAGACCCAGTACTTC. The chain joins TRBV5-1 to TRBJ2-5; maybe TRBD2 (6 bases). Trimming took off 2 bases at V and 2 bases at J, with 10 bases between the two ends. The CDR3 has 14 residues. In germline, CDR1 is SGHRS, CDR2 YFSETQ.

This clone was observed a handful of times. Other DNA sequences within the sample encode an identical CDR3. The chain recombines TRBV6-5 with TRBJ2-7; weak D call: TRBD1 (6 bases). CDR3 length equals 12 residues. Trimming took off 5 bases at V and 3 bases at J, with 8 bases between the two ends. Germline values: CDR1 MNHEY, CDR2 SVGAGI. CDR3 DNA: TGTGCCAGCAGTAGGGACAACTACGAGCAGTACTTC. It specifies CASSRDNYEQYF.

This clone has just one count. The CDR3 spells CASSEIGGRYEQYF. The CDR3, as DNA: TGTGCCAGCAGCGAGATCGGAGGCCGTTACGAGCAGTACTTC. The chain employs TRBV27 and TRBJ2-7; tentatively, D is TRBD2 (5 bases). Trimming removed 6 bases at V and 4 bases at J, with 16 bases between. This CDR3 has 14 amino acids. The germline V gene encodes CDR1 MNHEY and CDR2 SMNVEV (reference sequence).

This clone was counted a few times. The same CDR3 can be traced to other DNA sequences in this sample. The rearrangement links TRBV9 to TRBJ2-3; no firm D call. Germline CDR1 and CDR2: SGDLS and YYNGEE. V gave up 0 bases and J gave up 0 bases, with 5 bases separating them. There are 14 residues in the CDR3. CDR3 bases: TGTGCCAGCAGCGTAGGACCGAGCACAGATACGCAGTATTTT. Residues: CASSVGPSTDTQYF.

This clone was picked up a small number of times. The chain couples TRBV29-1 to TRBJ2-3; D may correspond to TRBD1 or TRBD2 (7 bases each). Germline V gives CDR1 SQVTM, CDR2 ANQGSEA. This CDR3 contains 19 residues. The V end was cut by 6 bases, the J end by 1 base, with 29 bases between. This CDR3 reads CSVALQGRWGRARTDTQYF. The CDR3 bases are TGCAGCGTCGCCCTACAGGGGAGATGGGGGAGGGCACGCACAGATACGCAGTATTTT.

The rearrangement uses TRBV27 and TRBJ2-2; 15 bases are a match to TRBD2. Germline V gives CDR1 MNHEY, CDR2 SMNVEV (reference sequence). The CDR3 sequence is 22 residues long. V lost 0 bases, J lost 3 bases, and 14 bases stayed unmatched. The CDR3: CASSLSLTPGLAGGPDTGELFF. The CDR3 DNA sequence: TGTGCCAGCAGTTTATCGTTAACTCCCGGACTAGCGGGAGGGCCGGACACCGGGGAGCTGTTTTTT.

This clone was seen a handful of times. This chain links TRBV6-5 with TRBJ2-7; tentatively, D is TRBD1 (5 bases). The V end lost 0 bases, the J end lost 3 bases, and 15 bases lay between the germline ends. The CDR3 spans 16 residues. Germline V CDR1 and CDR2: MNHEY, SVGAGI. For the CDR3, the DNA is TGTGCCAGCAGTTACTCGTTAGGGGAAACCCGCTACGAGCAGTACTTC. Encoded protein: CASSYSLGETRYEQYF.

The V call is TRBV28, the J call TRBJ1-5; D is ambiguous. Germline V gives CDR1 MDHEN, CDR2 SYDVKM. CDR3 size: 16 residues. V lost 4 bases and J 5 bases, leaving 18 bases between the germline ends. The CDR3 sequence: CASSSDWIQVDQPQHF. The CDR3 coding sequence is TGTGCCAGCAGTTCCGACTGGATTCAGGTTGATCAGCCCCAGCATTTT.

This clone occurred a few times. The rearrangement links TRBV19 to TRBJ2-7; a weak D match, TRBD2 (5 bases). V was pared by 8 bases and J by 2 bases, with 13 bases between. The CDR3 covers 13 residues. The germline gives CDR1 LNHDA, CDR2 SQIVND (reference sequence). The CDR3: CASCGLITYEQYF. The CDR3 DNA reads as TGTGCCAGTTGCGGACTGATAACCTACGAGCAGTACTTC. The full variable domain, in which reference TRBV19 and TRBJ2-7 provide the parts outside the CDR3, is DGGITQSPKYLFRKEGQNVTLSCEQNLNHDAMYWYRQDPGQGLRLIYYSQIVNDFQKGDIAEGYSVSREKKESFPLTVTSAQKNPTAFYLCASCGLITYEQYFGPGTRLTVT.

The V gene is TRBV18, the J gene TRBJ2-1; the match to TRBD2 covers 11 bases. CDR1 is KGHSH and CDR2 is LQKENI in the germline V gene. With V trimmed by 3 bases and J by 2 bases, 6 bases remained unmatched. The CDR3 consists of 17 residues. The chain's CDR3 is CASSPSIAGGAYNEQFF. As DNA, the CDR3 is TGTGCCAGCTCACCTTCGATAGCGGGAGGGGCCTACAATGAGCAGTTCTTC.

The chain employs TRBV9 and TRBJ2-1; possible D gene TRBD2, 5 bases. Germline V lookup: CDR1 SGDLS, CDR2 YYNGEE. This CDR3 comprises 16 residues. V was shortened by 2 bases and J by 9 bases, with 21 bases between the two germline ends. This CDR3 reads CASSVLASTGMSEQFF. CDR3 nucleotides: TGTGCCAGCAGCGTTCTAGCTTCCACCGGAATGAGTGAGCAGTTCTTC.

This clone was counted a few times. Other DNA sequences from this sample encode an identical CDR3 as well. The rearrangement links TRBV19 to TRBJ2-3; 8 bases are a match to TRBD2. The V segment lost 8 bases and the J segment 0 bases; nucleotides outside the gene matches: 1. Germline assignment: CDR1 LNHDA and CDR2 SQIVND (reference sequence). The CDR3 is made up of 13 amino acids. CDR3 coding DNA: TGTGCCAGTTCTAGCGGGAGCACAGATACGCAGTATTTT. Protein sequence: CASSSGSTDTQYF.

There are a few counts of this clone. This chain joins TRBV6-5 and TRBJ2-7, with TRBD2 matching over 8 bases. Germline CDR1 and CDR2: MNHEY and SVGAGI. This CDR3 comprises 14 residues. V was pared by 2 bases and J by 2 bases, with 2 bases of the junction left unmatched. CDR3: CASSYGGRPYEQYF. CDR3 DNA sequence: TGTGCCAGCAGTTACGGCGGGAGGCCCTACGAGCAGTACTTC.

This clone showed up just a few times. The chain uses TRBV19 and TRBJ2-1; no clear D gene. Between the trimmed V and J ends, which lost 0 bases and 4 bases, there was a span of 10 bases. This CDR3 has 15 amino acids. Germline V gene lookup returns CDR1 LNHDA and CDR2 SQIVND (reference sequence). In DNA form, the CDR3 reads TGTGCCAGTAGTATAGAGGACGAATCGTACAATGAGCAGTTCTTC. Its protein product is CASSIEDESYNEQFF.

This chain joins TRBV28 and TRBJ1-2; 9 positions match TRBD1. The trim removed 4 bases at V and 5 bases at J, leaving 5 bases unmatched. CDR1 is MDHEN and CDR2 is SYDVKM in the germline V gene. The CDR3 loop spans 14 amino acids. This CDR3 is CASSSQGASYGYTF. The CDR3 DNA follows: TGTGCCAGCAGTTCACAGGGGGCGTCTTATGGCTACACCTTC.

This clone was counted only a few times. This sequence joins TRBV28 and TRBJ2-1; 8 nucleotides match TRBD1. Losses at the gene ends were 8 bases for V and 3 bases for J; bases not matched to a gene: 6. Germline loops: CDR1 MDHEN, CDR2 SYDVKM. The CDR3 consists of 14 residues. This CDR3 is CASQGQGGYNEQFF. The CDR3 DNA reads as TGTGCCAGCCAAGGACAGGGAGGCTACAATGAGCAGTTCTTC.

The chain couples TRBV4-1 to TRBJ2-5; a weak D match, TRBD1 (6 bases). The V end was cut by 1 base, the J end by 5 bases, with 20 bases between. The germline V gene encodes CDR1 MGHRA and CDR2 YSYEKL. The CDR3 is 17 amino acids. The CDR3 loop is CASSQGWKGSQGETQYF. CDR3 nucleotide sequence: TGCGCCAGCAGCCAAGGGTGGAAGGGTTCCCAGGGGGAGACCCAGTACTTC.

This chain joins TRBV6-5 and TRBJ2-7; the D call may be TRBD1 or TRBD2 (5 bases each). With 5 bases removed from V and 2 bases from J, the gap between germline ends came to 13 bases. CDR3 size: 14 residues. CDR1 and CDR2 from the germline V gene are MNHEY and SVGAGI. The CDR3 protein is CASSGVRGAYEQYF. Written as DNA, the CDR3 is TGTGCCAGCAGTGGAGTCCGGGGCGCCTACGAGCAGTACTTC.

The DNA for the CDR3 is TGTGCCAGCAGACGACAGGGGGTCAATCAGCCCCAGCATTTT. Translating gives CASRRQGVNQPQHF. The chain is built from TRBV6-5 and TRBJ1-5; 9 bases fit TRBD1. V lost 6 bases to trimming and J lost 3 bases; unmatched junction nucleotides: 3. The CDR3 is 14 residues long. The V gene's germline CDR1 is MNHEY and CDR2 SVGAGI.